Following are 8 T cell receptor beta chains from one sample sequenced in a study of blood T cell repertoires in COVID-19. Measured with immunoSEQ multiplex PCR; TCRdb has only the in-frame clones, and not every one. The sample includes over 130,000 clones, 85% of them seen just once. Specimen: peripheral blood. The origin of the receptors is a man aged 45-65 years with acute or convalescent COVID-19.

The sample holds a few counts of this clone. The chain is built from TRBV27 and TRBJ2-3, with TRBD1 as a possible D gene (6 bases). The germline V gene has CDR1 MNHEY and CDR2 SMNVEV (reference sequence). This CDR3 comprises 11 residues. CDR3 DNA sequence: TGTGCTCGACAGGCTAGAGATACGCAGTATTTT. Its translation is CARQARDTQYF.

In this sample, this clone turned up a few times. J is TRBJ1-4 and V is TRBV2, with 7 bases aligning to TRBD1. J lost 4 bases, V lost 8 bases, and 4 bases had no gene match. The germline V gene has CDR1 SNHLY and CDR2 FYNNEI. This CDR3 has 13 amino acids. CDR3 sequence: CASPGTDNEKLFF. The CDR3 DNA sequence: TGTGCCAGCCCCGGGACAGATAATGAAAAACTGTTTTTT.

This clone was seen a single time. The chain joins TRBV20-1 to TRBJ2-7, with D perhaps matching TRBD1 (6 bases). V was cut by 3 bases and J by 3 bases, with 33 bases left in between. Germline V gene data show CDR1 as DFQATT and CDR2 as SNEGSKA (reference sequence). The CDR3 is 20 amino acids. CDR3 loop: CSASPPMARGRILGGYEQYF. The CDR3 DNA reads as TGCAGTGCTAGTCCCCCAATGGCCAGGGGCCGTATTCTTGGAGGCTACGAGCAGTACTTC.

This clone is a singleton in its sample. V gene TRBV6-5 combines with J gene TRBJ1-4, with 7 bases lining up with TRBD1. This CDR3 is built from 15 residues. Germline loops: CDR1 MNHEY, CDR2 SVGAGI. Germline trimming cut 6 bases from V and 4 bases from J; bases unmatched to any gene: 8. CDR3 residues: CASRETGQNNEKLFF. CDR3 bases: TGTGCCAGCAGGGAGACGGGACAGAATAATGAAAAACTGTTTTTT.

This clone was detected once. The V and J genes are TRBV4-1 and TRBJ2-1, with D possibly TRBD2 on 7 matching bases. CDR3 length equals 17 residues. The V gene's germline CDR1 is MGHRA and CDR2 YSYEKL. V was shortened by 1 base and J by 10 bases, with 23 bases between the two germline ends. As DNA, the CDR3 is TGCGCCAGCAGCCAAGGAGGCCTTCTGCGGGGGCCCGAGGAGCAGTTCTTC. It codes for CASSQGGLLRGPEEQFF.

The chain carries TRBV24-1 and TRBJ2-7; tentatively, D is TRBD1 (6 bases). V was clipped by 3 bases and J by 1 base, with 9 bases between them. The CDR3 extends over 14 amino acids. From germline, CDR1 is KGHDR and CDR2 SFDVKD. CDR3 nucleotides: TGTGCCACCAGTGATAGCGGACAGTCCTACGAGCAGTACTTC. Protein product: CATSDSGQSYEQYF.

On this clone itself: One junction end does not reproduce the germline sequence, and a read error may be involved. The rearrangement links TRBV7-7 to TRBJ2-3; possibly TRBD2 for D (5 bases). The V gene's germline CDR1 is SSHAT and CDR2 FNYEAQ (reference sequence). The CDR3 totals 13 residues. The CDR3 protein is CASSLGGTDTQYF. CDR3 bases: TGTGCTAGCAGCTTGGGAGGCACAGATACGCAGTATTTT.

This clone was detected only a few times. V usage is TRBV9 and J usage is TRBJ1-1, with 10 positions matching TRBD1. Germline V gives CDR1 SGDLS, CDR2 YYNGEE. There are 17 residues in the CDR3. The trim removed 3 bases at V and 4 bases at J, leaving 12 bases unmatched. The CDR3 DNA follows: TGTGCCAGCAGCGACCCGGGACAGGGGATCCCGAGCACTGAAGCTTTCTTT. Translated: CASSDPGQGIPSTEAFF.